The 24 T cell receptor beta chains presented below share a single source sample, sequenced in a study of blood T cell repertoires in COVID-19 (dated by TCRdb to the early 2020s). Libraries were built with the immunoSEQ multiplex PCR assay. TCRdb retrieved this table from immuneACCESS and kept in-frame rearrangements only. Not all clones are present; in checked studies, unresolved V genes account for under half, and no reason is known for the remainder. The sample table holds approximately 120,000 clones, of which over 75% were seen once. Jointly, the top ten make up 6.6% of the sample. Sequenced sample: peripheral blood. These receptors came from a woman aged 50 to 60 with acute or convalescent COVID-19.

This clone was detected once. The CDR3 spells CATSRDLAGGDEQFF. As DNA, the CDR3 is TGTGCCACCAGCAGAGATCTAGCGGGGGGCGATGAGCAGTTCTTC. The chain carries TRBV15 and TRBJ2-1; the match to TRBD2 covers 11 bases. J lost 8 bases, V lost 0 bases, and 3 bases had no gene match. The CDR3 is made up of 15 amino acids. The germline V gene has CDR1 LNHNV and CDR2 YYDKDF (reference sequence). The variable domain in full, completed from reference TRBV15 and TRBJ2-1, reads DAMVIQNPRYQVTQFGKPVTLSCSQTLNHNVMYWYQQKSSQAPKLLFHYYDKDFNNEADTPDNFQSRRPNTSFCFLDIRSPGLGDTAMYLCATSRDLAGGDEQFFGPGTRLTVL.

The V gene is TRBV24-1, the J gene TRBJ1-1; D might be TRBD1 (5 bases). Germline assignment: CDR1 KGHDR and CDR2 SFDVKD. The CDR3 consists of 13 residues. V was pared by 9 bases and J by 1 base, with 11 bases between. The CDR3 region is CATQGQPNTEAFF. The CDR3 nucleotides read TGTGCCACCCAAGGACAACCGAACACTGAAGCTTTCTTT.

The chain links TRBV6-2 or TRBV6-3 to TRBJ1-2; weak D call: TRBD1 (6 bases). This CDR3 has 14 amino acids. Germline CDR1 and CDR2: MNHEY and SVGEGT. Trimming shortened V by 5 bases and J by 5 bases, and 15 bases separated the two germline ends. CDR3 region: CASSSSTGFYGYTF. Written as DNA, the CDR3 is TGTGCCAGCAGTAGTTCGACAGGCTTTTATGGCTACACCTTC.

This clone was seen only a few times. The rearrangement uses TRBV19 and TRBJ1-1; D gene ambiguous. This CDR3 is 13 amino acids long. Germline assignment: CDR1 LNHDA and CDR2 SQIVND (reference sequence). V lost 5 bases and J 4 bases, leaving 11 bases between the germline ends. DNA of the CDR3: TGTGCCAGTAGTTCTCAAGTGAGCACTGAAGCTTTCTTT. Its protein product is CASSSQVSTEAFF.

The CDR3 nucleotides are TGCGCCAGCAGCCCCCCACCGGGACAGGGGTCCTACGAGCAGTACTTC. Translated, it gives CASSPPPGQGSYEQYF. The genes are TRBV10-1 and TRBJ2-7; TRBD1 aligns across 10 bases. The ends lost 6 bases at V and 1 base at J; junction bases unmatched: 9. The CDR3 length is 16 residues. Germline-derived CDR1 and CDR2 are WNHNN and SYGVQD (reference sequence).

This chain connects TRBV6-5 to TRBJ2-1, with 10 bases aligning to TRBD2. The CDR3 contains 15 residues. Trimming at V came to 6 bases and at J to 6 bases, leaving 8 bases not matched to a gene. Germline V gene lookup returns CDR1 MNHEY and CDR2 SVGAGI. CDR3: CASRSPSGGSNEQFF. The CDR3 DNA is TGTGCCAGCAGGTCCCCTAGCGGGGGAAGCAATGAGCAGTTCTTC.

The genes are TRBV6-1 and TRBJ1-1, with TRBD1 matching 9 bases. This CDR3 comprises 15 residues. Germline trimming cut 2 bases from V and 5 bases from J; bases unmatched to any gene: 6. Looked up from germline, CDR1 is MNHNS and CDR2 is SASEGT. CDR3 region: CASSEWGQGYTEAFF. The CDR3 coding sequence is TGTGCCAGCAGTGAATGGGGACAGGGATATACTGAAGCTTTCTTT.

V usage is TRBV6-5 and J usage is TRBJ1-4; weak D call: TRBD1 (5 bases). The CDR3 contains 16 residues. The ends were cut back, 0 bases at V and 7 bases at J, with 15 bases in the middle. CDR1 and CDR2 (germline): MNHEY, SVGAGI. Here the CDR3 DNA reads TGTGCCAGCAGTTACTCGATGGGGACGGGAGGTGAAAAACTGTTTTTT. Translated, it gives CASSYSMGTGGEKLFF.

This clone was recorded a few times. The rearrangement joins TRBV11-2 to TRBJ1-5; a possible D gene is TRBD1 (5 bases). This CDR3 comprises 13 residues. CDR1 is SGHAT, CDR2 FQNNGV, per germline. Trimming took 0 bases from V and 7 from J, leaving 7 bases between them. In DNA form, the CDR3 reads TGTGCCAGCAGCTTAGACAGGGTCCAGCCCCAGCATTTT. Translation gives CASSLDRVQPQHF. The entire variable domain, with the rest obtained from reference TRBV11-2 and TRBJ1-5, is as follows: EAGVAQSPRYKIIEKRQSVAFWCNPISGHATLYWYQQILGQGPKLLIQFQNNGVVDDSQLPKDRFSAERLKGVDSTLKIQPAKLEDSAVYLCASSLDRVQPQHFGDGTRLSIL.

CDR3 amino acids: CASRFGQGGQAFF. The CDR3 nucleotides are TGTGCCAGCAGATTCGGACAGGGTGGTCAAGCTTTCTTT. The V and J genes are TRBV12-3 or TRBV12-4 and TRBJ1-1; 8 positions match TRBD1. The CDR3 is made up of 13 amino acids. Losses at the gene ends were 6 bases for V and 9 bases for J; bases not matched to a gene: 9.

The chain joins TRBV6-2 or TRBV6-3 to TRBJ2-2, with a tentative D call TRBD1 (5 bases). The CDR3 consists of 15 residues. With 4 bases removed from V and 3 bases from J, the gap between germline ends came to 12 bases. Germline CDR1 and CDR2: MNHEY and SVGEGT. CDR3 sequence reads: CASSFRTRDTGELFF. In DNA, the CDR3 is TGTGCCAGCAGTTTTCGGACACGCGACACCGGGGAGCTGTTTTTT.

The V call is TRBV4-1, the J call TRBJ2-7; a possible D gene is TRBD1 (6 bases). This CDR3 region has 15 residues. Trimming took 4 bases from V and 7 from J, leaving 20 bases between them. Looked up from germline, CDR1 is MGHRA and CDR2 is YSYEKL. CDR3 amino acids: CASSPEQGTTWEQYF. The DNA of the CDR3 is TGCGCCAGCAGCCCTGAACAGGGAACGACATGGGAGCAGTACTTC.

This clone showed up just a few times. The V and J genes are TRBV3-1 (or the pseudogene TRBV3-2) and TRBJ1-1; 7 nucleotides align to TRBD1. Germline CDR1 is LGHDT and CDR2 is YNNKEL (reference sequence). After removal of 6 bases from V and 1 base from J, the junction contained 5 bases not matched to a gene. The length of the CDR3 is 14 residues. DNA for the CDR3: TGTGCCAGCAGAGCCCGGGACAGGAACACTGAAGCTTTCTTT. This sequence encodes CASRARDRNTEAFF.

The chain is built from TRBV6-5 and TRBJ1-1; the D is unclear. The CDR3 sequence is 13 residues long. V lost 7 bases to trimming and J lost 3 bases, with 12 bases between them. In germline, CDR1 is MNHEY, CDR2 SVGAGI. CDR3 in amino acids: CASTPTFDTEAFF. CDR3 sequence (DNA): TGTGCCAGCACCCCTACTTTCGACACTGAAGCTTTCTTT.

CDR3 in DNA: TGCGCCAGCAGCTTGGAGACAGTTGCTGGCTACACCTTC. Translating gives CASSLETVAGYTF. This sequence joins TRBV5-1 and TRBJ1-2, with TRBD1 as a possible D gene (5 bases). The ends were cut back, 0 bases at V and 7 bases at J, with 10 bases in the middle. This CDR3 comprises 13 residues. From germline, CDR1 is SGHRS and CDR2 YFSETQ.

The rearrangement uses TRBV3-1 (or the pseudogene TRBV3-2) and TRBJ2-1; TRBD2 matches 11 bases. The V gene's germline CDR1 is LGHDT and CDR2 YNNKEL (reference sequence). This CDR3 has 14 residues. Unmatched junction bases numbered 3, after V lost 2 bases and J lost 9 bases. This CDR3 is CASSQLAGGREQFF. CDR3 nucleotide sequence: TGTGCCAGCAGCCAACTAGCGGGGGGTCGTGAGCAGTTCTTC.

This chain joins TRBV10-3 and TRBJ2-1; TRBD2 aligns across 13 bases. With V trimmed by 0 bases and J by 7 bases, 3 bases remained unmatched. There are 16 residues in the CDR3. CDR1 is ENHRY and CDR2 is SYGVKD in the germline V gene. The DNA of the CDR3 is TGTGCCATCAGTGAGTCGAGGGGACTAGCGGGAAATGAGCAGTTCTTC. Residues: CAISESRGLAGNEQFF.

The chain links TRBV30 to TRBJ2-3, with D perhaps TRBD2 (5 bases). The CDR3 runs to 14 residues. The germline V gene encodes CDR1 GTSNPN and CDR2 SVGIG (reference sequence). Trimming took off 2 bases at V and 1 base at J, with 10 bases between the two ends. CDR3 amino acids: CAWSSGFGTDTQYF. CDR3 nucleotides: TGTGCCTGGAGTTCGGGGTTTGGCACAGATACGCAGTATTTT.

This clone was recorded a few times. The chain couples TRBV5-5 to TRBJ1-5, with 7 bases aligning to TRBD1. The germline V gene has CDR1 SGHKS and CDR2 YYEKEE (reference sequence). The CDR3 runs 15 residues. Losses at the gene ends were 4 bases for V and 4 bases for J; bases not matched to a gene: 8. CDR3 in DNA: TGTGCCAGCAGCCGTGGACAGGCGGCTAATCAGCCCCAGCATTTT. This translates into CASSRGQAANQPQHF.

The V gene is TRBV6-6, the J gene TRBJ1-1; D ambiguous. The CDR3 has 15 residues. The V gene's germline CDR1 is MNHNY and CDR2 SVGAGI (reference sequence). V lost 2 bases, J lost 1 base, and 11 bases lay in between. This CDR3 reads CASSYGRVENTEAFF. In DNA form, the CDR3 reads TGTGCCAGCAGTTACGGTCGGGTCGAGAACACTGAAGCTTTCTTT.

The chain uses TRBV19 and TRBJ2-4, with D tentatively TRBD2 (6 bases). Looked up from germline, CDR1 is LNHDA and CDR2 is SQIVND (reference sequence). The germline V and J ends were trimmed by 6 bases and 6 bases, with 9 bases remaining between them. This CDR3 spans 12 amino acids. The CDR3 protein is CASREGGNIQYF. CDR3 nucleotide sequence: TGTGCCAGTAGGGAGGGCGGAAACATTCAGTACTTC.

This rearrangement joins TRBV24-1 to TRBJ1-4; TRBD1 is a possible D gene (6 bases). The CDR3 contains 14 residues. Germline V lookup: CDR1 KGHDR, CDR2 SFDVKD. Trimming removed 9 bases from V and 8 bases from J, with 18 bases in between. The CDR3 coding sequence is TGTGCCACCTGGATGGTTCTGGGGGCGGAAAAACTGTTTTTT. This sequence encodes CATWMVLGAEKLFF.

V gene TRBV5-1 combines with J gene TRBJ1-6; 7 positions agree with TRBD1. CDR3 size: 15 residues. With 0 bases clipped from V and 11 bases from J, the junction kept 8 bases outside the gene matches. CDR1 is SGHRS, CDR2 YFSETQ, per germline. The CDR3: CASSLGDRASPPLHF. The CDR3 DNA sequence: TGCGCCAGCAGCTTGGGGGACAGAGCTTCACCACCCCTCCACTTT.

The chain has TRBV6-5 and TRBJ1-2; D is unresolved. Germline V gene data show CDR1 as MNHEY and CDR2 as SVGAGI. The CDR3 has 15 amino acids. V was pared by 4 bases and J by 2 bases, with 14 bases between. The CDR3 loop reads CASSSHEVANYGYTF. CDR3 bases: TGTGCCAGCAGTTCCCACGAGGTAGCCAACTATGGCTACACCTTC.